This TCR beta chain stems from a study of tumor and adjacent non-tumor tissue in lung cancer. Three rounds of nested PCR, following a modified ARM-PCR protocol, produced the TCRbeta library. TCRdb ran MiXCR on the multiplex PCR reads and lists one entry per CDR3 protein. This sample has 120,000 or so distinct CDR3 sequences, with over 65% found just once. Germline CDR1 and CDR2: MNHEY and SVGAGI. The ends were cut back, 5 bases at V and 4 bases at J, with 12 bases in the middle. The CDR3 has 14 amino acids. This sample's RNA came from whole unsorted tissue. In this sample, this clonotype turned up many times.

The rearrangement links TRBV6-5 to TRBJ1-5; D might be TRBD1 (5 bases). The receptor was derived from a man aged 25 to 40 with non-small cell lung cancer. The sample taken for sequencing was lung tumor tissue. CDR3 coding DNA: TGTGCCAGCAGTCGACGGGGGGGGAATCAGCCCCAGCATTTT. The encoded protein is CASSRRGGNQPQHF.